This T cell receptor beta chain came from a study of T cells in Graves' hyperthyroidism and ophthalmopathy. Using RNA transcripts as the source, TCR beta CDR3 regions were amplified. The HTBI primer set was used in a first-round RT-PCR of the TCR CDR3. One entry per CDR3 protein, called by TCRdb with MiXCR from the multiplex PCR reads. This sample has about 260,000 distinct CDR3 sequences; about 16% occur once, and the top ten carry less than 35%. Germline V gives CDR1 LNHNV, CDR2 YYDKDF (reference sequence). Trimming cost V 1 base and J 4 bases, with 6 bases left between them. CDR3 length equals 13 residues. The sample holds many counts of this clonotype.

The receptor comes from a young woman with Graves' ophthalmopathy. Input material: blood. The J gene is TRBJ2-3, the V gene TRBV15; D gene unclear. The CDR3: CATSRASADTQYF. CDR3 DNA: TGTGCCACCAGCAGAGCTAGTGCAGATACGCAGTATTTT. Drawing the rest from reference TRBV15 and TRBJ2-3, the complete variable domain is DAMVIQNPRYQVTQFGKPVTLSCSQTLNHNVMYWYQQKSSQAPKLLFHYYDKDFNNEADTPDNFQSRRPNTSFCFLDIRSPGLGDTAMYLCATSRASADTQYFGPGTRLTVL.